These T cell receptor beta chains were read from a single sample in a study of post-analysis software for immune sequencing data. TCRdb called the PCR reads again in MiXCR, with one record for every CDR3 protein. Of 700,000 to 900,000 distinct CDR3 sequences in the sample, 40% to 55% are singletons; the top ten hold 4% to 5%. Sequencing input: blood. Source of these receptors: a girl aged 10 to 17 with multiple sclerosis. Each CDR3 is given without its conserved first and last residue. The size field is filled for only some rows; it gives once, few, many or a size class.

CDR3 protein	J gene	V gene	clone size
SSFDREVRNEQF	TRBJ2-1	TRBV20-1	NA
ASSSIPAGTSGRLFNEQF	TRBJ2-1	TRBV7-2	NA
ASSLPGRVGNEQF	TRBJ2-1	TRBV7-9	NA
SVGAASYEQY	TRBJ2-7	TRBV29-1	NA
ASSFGGYSYNEQF	TRBJ2-1	TRBV7-9	NA
SALDREGAKNIQY	TRBJ2-4	TRBV20-1	once
ASSSGTGGNQPQH	TRBJ1-5	TRBV25-1	NA
AISANTGERF	TRBJ2-2	TRBV10-3	NA
ASSQERRDTQY	TRBJ2-3	TRBV4-3	many
ASSKPGTSGGYNEQF	TRBJ2-1	TRBV28	NA
SARDPGAYTQY	TRBJ2-3	TRBV20-1	NA
ASSPTRKVSYERY	TRBJ2-7	TRBV5-8	NA
SVPVLGRGTDTQY	TRBJ2-3	TRBV29-1	few
ASSLGWGSQGNEQF	TRBJ2-1	TRBV27	few
SALRLGASYEQY	TRBJ2-7	TRBV29-1	few
ASKGDIDTQY	TRBJ2-3	TRBV2	NA
ASTRTGRFSTEAF	TRBJ1-1	TRBV5-6	NA
ASSEYDSNNEQF	TRBJ2-1	TRBV25-1	NA
ASSFSGVQQY	TRBJ2-7	TRBV7-9	once
ASSPGLGGQPQH	TRBJ1-5	TRBV13	NA
AISESGQGGWLDYGYT	TRBJ1-2	TRBV10-3	NA
ASNNRGLTNEKLF	TRBJ1-4	TRBV28	NA
SAEGVSPSTDTQY	TRBJ2-3	TRBV20-1	NA
ASSQEMGRMNEKLF	TRBJ1-4	TRBV4-1	NA
ASSQEAQRYTDTQY	TRBJ2-3	TRBV4-1	NA
ASSVDSDGTYEQY	TRBJ2-7	TRBV9	NA
ATSRDLGAGAQETQY	TRBJ2-5	TRBV15	NA
SVAGTGDLTSGPTEQY	NA	TRBV29-1	NA
SARERRTGNTIY	TRBJ1-3	TRBV20-1	NA
SARDWGGNGYQETQY	NA	TRBV20-1	NA
AISNWTSGLYGETQY	TRBJ2-5	TRBV10-3	few
ASSQVSRPYNEQF	TRBJ2-1	TRBV3-1	few
ATSRDRREKLF	TRBJ1-4	TRBV15	few
ASSLLSYGYT	TRBJ1-2	TRBV28	NA
ASSRETRRGTDTQY	TRBJ2-3	TRBV5-1	NA